A single sample gave rise to the 21 T cell receptor beta chains below, sequenced in a study of neurological immune-mediated disorders. TCRdb called the 5' RACE reads again in MiXCR, with one record for every CDR3 protein. The data hold 60,000 to 80,000 distinct CDR3 sequences, with under 5.5% observed a single time. Source material: PBMCs. All receptors come from a woman aged 45-65 years with multiple sclerosis.

This clonotype was seen repeatedly, ten times or more. The V gene is TRBV3-1, the J gene TRBJ1-5; D is undetermined. V lost 5 bases and J lost 4, with 15 bases in between. In germline, CDR1 is LGHDT, CDR2 YNNKEL (reference sequence). CDR3 size: 15 residues. The CDR3 DNA reads TGTGCCAGCAGCTCTTCAGGACCCGGTAATCAGCCCCAGCATTTT. Its protein product is CASSSSGPGNQPQHF. Drawing the rest from reference TRBV3-1 and TRBJ1-5, the complete variable domain is DTAVSQTPKYLVTQMGNDKSIKCEQNLGHDTMYWYKQDSKKFLKIMFSYNNKELIINETVPNRFSPKSPDKAHLNLHINSLELGDSAVYFCASSSSGPGNQPQHFGDGTRLSIL.

At least ten counts were recorded for this clonotype. V and J are TRBV6-4 and TRBJ1-1, with TRBD1 as a possible D gene (6 bases). The CDR3 runs 14 residues. The V and J ends lost 8 bases and 8 bases respectively, with 21 bases between them. Germline CDR1 reads MRHNA; CDR2 reads SNTAGT. Written as DNA, the CDR3 is TGTGCCAGCTGCTCCTGGGACACCAAGAGGGAAGCTTTCTTT. This encodes CASCSWDTKREAFF.

This clonotype was recorded many times. V and J are TRBV27 and TRBJ2-3; 9 positions agree with TRBD2. The V gene's germline CDR1 is MNHEY and CDR2 SMNVEV (reference sequence). After removal of 6 bases from V and 1 base from J, the junction contained 5 bases not matched to a gene. The CDR3 loop spans 15 amino acids. This chain's CDR3 is CASRFLAGRTDTQYF. The CDR3 region has the DNA TGTGCCAGCAGATTCCTAGCGGGACGCACAGATACGCAGTATTTT.

A note on this clonotype: Relative to the germline gene, one junction end is altered; a read error may explain this. The chain has TRBV24-1 and TRBJ1-5; 9 nucleotides align to TRBD1. The germline V gene has CDR1 KGHDR and CDR2 SFDVKD. The CDR3 sequence is 16 residues long. The CDR3 reads CATATKQGALNQPQNF. As DNA, the CDR3 is TGTGCCACTGCGACGAAACAGGGGGCCCTCAATCAGCCCCAGAATTTT.

About this clonotype itself: A much bigger clone sits one base away, suggesting this may be a read error. The J gene is TRBJ2-2, the V gene TRBV2, with no clear D. V gave up 7 bases and J gave up 3 bases, with 3 bases separating them. Germline loops: CDR1 SNHLY, CDR2 FYNNEI. CDR3 length: 11 amino acids. CDR3: CASKYTGELFF. In DNA, the CDR3 is TGTGCCAGCAAATACACCGGGGAGCTGTTTTTT.

The chain uses TRBV12-3 or TRBV12-4 and TRBJ2-5, with 9 bases lining up with TRBD2. The CDR3 runs 14 residues. Trimming took 4 bases from V and 4 from J; bases not matched to a gene: 4. In DNA form, the CDR3 reads TGTGCCAGCAGTTCGACTAGCGGAATAGAGACCCAGTACTTC. Its translation: CASSSTSGIETQYF.

This clonotype was seen repeatedly, ten times or more. CDR3 sequence: CASSLAPWPSNEKLFF. The CDR3 nucleotides are TGTGCCAGCAGCTTAGCCCCTTGGCCTTCTAATGAAAAACTGTTTTTT. The chain combines TRBV7-2 with TRBJ1-4; D gene unclear. Germline V CDR1 and CDR2: SGHTA, FQGNSA. This CDR3 spans 16 amino acids. Trimming pared 0 bases from V and 3 bases from J, leaving 11 bases between.

This clonotype occurred many times. This sequence joins TRBV20-1 and TRBJ1-2; D is unclear. The CDR3 contains 13 residues. V lost 3 bases and J lost 4, with 12 bases in between. Germline-derived CDR1 and CDR2 are DFQATT and SNEGSKA (reference sequence). The CDR3 DNA reads as TGCAGTGCTAGGGGGAATTGGGGCTATGGCTACACCTTC. This sequence encodes CSARGNWGYGYTF.

This clonotype was found many times. The CDR3 DNA reads as TGTGCCAGCACCCCGGGGTCGGTAGAAAGGCCTTATGGCTACACCTTC. Translated, it gives CASTPGSVERPYGYTF. V and J are TRBV6-2 or TRBV6-3 and TRBJ1-2; D remains unclear. CDR1 MNHEY and CDR2 SVGEGT come from the germline V gene. V was clipped by 7 bases and J by 5 bases, with 23 bases between them. The CDR3 contains 16 residues.

The chain uses TRBV7-9 and TRBJ2-1, with D maybe TRBD1 (6 bases). Per the germline V gene, CDR1 is SEHNR and CDR2 is FQNEAQ (reference sequence). The CDR3 covers 18 residues. Trimming stripped 3 bases from V and 0 bases from J, with 18 bases between. The chain's CDR3 is CASSFEAGELSSYNEQFF. The CDR3 region has the DNA TGTGCCAGCAGCTTCGAGGCAGGGGAATTAAGCTCCTACAATGAGCAGTTCTTC.

The chain recombines TRBV10-3 with TRBJ1-2, with 8 bases lining up with TRBD1. Germline-derived CDR1 and CDR2 are ENHRY and SYGVKD. Trimming at V came to 0 bases and at J to 6 bases, leaving 6 bases not matched to a gene. The CDR3 is made up of 15 amino acids. This CDR3 is CAISESGGTGNGYTF. DNA of the CDR3: TGTGCCATCAGTGAGTCGGGAGGGACAGGCAATGGCTACACCTTC.

V is TRBV12-3 or TRBV12-4 and J is TRBJ2-7, with D unclear. Between the trimmed V and J ends, which lost 5 bases and 7 bases, there was a span of 9 bases. The CDR3 extends over 11 amino acids. The CDR3 DNA reads as TGTGCCAGCAGTCAAGGAAAAGAGCAGTACTTC. Amino acid sequence: CASSQGKEQYF.

The sample holds many counts of this clonotype. The chain links TRBV20-1 to TRBJ2-7; 9 positions match TRBD1. The ends lost 7 bases at V and 0 bases at J; junction bases unmatched: 4. The germline gives CDR1 DFQATT, CDR2 SNEGSKA (reference sequence). This CDR3 has 13 residues. CDR3: CSVRTGDSYEQYF. CDR3 DNA: TGCAGTGTCCGGACAGGGGACTCCTACGAGCAGTACTTC.

This clonotype was seen at least ten times. The chain joins TRBV20-1 to TRBJ2-3; 12 bases line up with TRBD2. The trim removed 0 bases at V and 2 bases at J, leaving 6 bases unmatched. The CDR3 is 17 amino acids. Per the germline V gene, CDR1 is DFQATT and CDR2 is SNEGSKA (reference sequence). CDR3 amino acids: CSAREVLAGGDTDTQYF. DNA of the CDR3: TGCAGTGCTAGAGAGGTCCTAGCGGGGGGGGACACAGATACGCAGTATTTT.

This clonotype was seen repeatedly, ten times or more. The V call is TRBV6-1, the J call TRBJ1-5, with a possible D match to TRBD1 (6 bases). Germline CDR1 is MNHNS and CDR2 is SASEGT. V was trimmed by 6 bases and J by 6 bases, leaving 15 bases between them. This CDR3 has 14 residues. CDR3 in DNA: TGTGCCAGCAGCGAAACAGGGTTCACTCAGCCCCAGCATTTT. It yields the protein CASSETGFTQPQHF.

In its sample, this clonotype was seen many times. The rearrangement uses TRBV4-3 and TRBJ2-3; TRBD2 matches 9 bases. This CDR3 region has 16 residues. CDR1 and CDR2 from the germline V gene are LGHNA and YSLEER. V lost 0 bases and J lost 9; bases outside the gene matches: 10. The DNA for the CDR3 is TGCGCCAGCAGCCAAGAAGCCCGCGGGGGGGCCCAAACGCAGTATTTT. Amino acid sequence: CASSQEARGGAQTQYF.

This clonotype came up many times. CDR3: CASSRGGGEQYF. CDR3 DNA sequence: TGTGCCAGCAGTCGTGGAGGGGGCGAGCAGTACTTC. V usage is TRBV3-1 and J usage is TRBJ2-7; the D call may be TRBD1 or TRBD2 (6 bases each). V dropped 6 bases and J dropped 6 bases, with 12 bases sitting between them. This CDR3 is built from 12 residues. The germline V gene encodes CDR1 LGHDT and CDR2 YNNKEL (reference sequence).

This clonotype was recorded at least ten times. The rearrangement joins TRBV14 to TRBJ1-1; the match to TRBD1 covers 8 bases. There are 16 residues in the CDR3. Germline V gene sequence: CDR1 SGHDN, CDR2 FVKESK. V was pared by 1 base and J by 8 bases, with 12 bases of the junction left unmatched. The DNA for the CDR3 is TGTGCCAGCAGCCAAGCCGGGACAGGACTGCCTGTAGAAGCTTTCTTT. The encoded protein is CASSQAGTGLPVEAFF. The full variable domain, rest sourced from reference TRBV14 and TRBJ1-1, is EAGVTQFPSHSVIEKGQTVTLRCDPISGHDNLYWYRRVMGKEIKFLLHFVKESKQDESGMPNNRFLAERTGGTYSTLKVQPAELEDSGVYFCASSQAGTGLPVEAFFGQGTRLTVV.

There are many counts of this clonotype. The junction and the germline gene differ at one end; a read error may be behind it. The chain employs TRBV20-1 and TRBJ2-4; 10 nucleotides agree with TRBD2. The CDR3 has 17 residues. Per the germline V gene, CDR1 is DFQATT and CDR2 is SNEGSKA (reference sequence). CDR3 nucleotides: TGCAGTGCTAGAGATAGCATGAGCGGGGGGGCATATAACATTCGGTACTTC. As protein: CSARDSMSGGAYNIRYF.

This clonotype was counted many times. V and J are TRBV10-3 and TRBJ1-3; maybe TRBD1 (6 bases). The V gene's germline CDR1 is ENHRY and CDR2 SYGVKD. The V gene lost 8 bases and the J gene lost 0 bases, with 11 bases spanning the gap. The CDR3 contains 14 residues. In DNA form, the CDR3 reads TGTGCCATCCAACAGGGAATCTCTGGAAACACCATATATTTT. Translation gives CAIQQGISGNTIYF.

Many counts were recorded for this clonotype. The chain has TRBV29-1 and TRBJ2-3, with 9 nucleotides matching TRBD1. The junction had 4 bases not matched to a gene; V was cut back by 8 bases and J by 4 bases. CDR1 SQVTM and CDR2 ANQGSEA come from the germline V gene. This CDR3 has 12 amino acids. Written as DNA, the CDR3 is TGCAGCACGGGGACAGGGCCAGATACGCAGTATTTT. Protein: CSTGTGPDTQYF.